Following are 30 T cell receptor beta chains from one sample sequenced in a study of identical twins. TCRdb re-derived calls from the 5' RACE reads in MiXCR, one entry per CDR3 protein. This table holds some 1,700,000 distinct CDR3 sequences, roughly a third found once. Source material: cord blood. These receptors originate from a newborn girl in good health.

V gene TRBV7-9 combines with J gene TRBJ1-2; D gene unclear. Trimming removed 2 bases from V and 4 bases from J, with 14 bases in between. There are 15 residues in the CDR3. The V gene's germline CDR1 is SEHNR and CDR2 FQNEAQ (reference sequence). The CDR3 region is CASSLSRGQFYGYTF. The CDR3 DNA follows: TGTGCCAGCAGCTTATCCCGGGGTCAGTTCTATGGCTACACCTTC.

This clonotype was observed a few times. This chain connects TRBV20-1 to TRBJ2-3, with 12 positions matching TRBD2. Per the germline V gene, CDR1 is DFQATT and CDR2 is SNEGSKA (reference sequence). This CDR3 region has 13 residues. CDR3: CSPRLAGADTQYF. In nucleotides, the CDR3 is TGCAGCCCAAGACTAGCGGGAGCAGATACGCAGTATTTT.

With respect to this clonotype: One end of the junction does not line up with germline, which may come from a read error. The gene calls are TRBV11-2 and TRBJ2-5; TRBD2 matches 10 bases. This CDR3 comprises 15 residues. Germline V gene lookup returns CDR1 SGHAT and CDR2 FQNNGV. As DNA, the CDR3 is TGTGTCAGCAGCTTAGGCCTAGCGGGAGTAGAGACCCAGTACTTC. Its protein product is CVSSLGLAGVETQYF.

V gene TRBV27 combines with J gene TRBJ2-7, with TRBD1 matching over 10 bases. Unmatched junction bases numbered 7, after V lost 5 bases and J lost 3 bases. CDR1 MNHEY and CDR2 SMNVEV come from the germline V gene (reference sequence). The CDR3 runs 15 residues. The CDR3 DNA sequence: TGTGCCAGCAGTCCGGGGACAGGGGCTCTCTACGAGCAGTACTTC. The encoded protein is CASSPGTGALYEQYF.

This clonotype was counted between two and nine times. The V call is TRBV29-1, the J call TRBJ1-1, with D possibly matching TRBD1 (6 bases). V dropped 1 base and J dropped 4 bases, with 13 bases sitting between them. Germline values: CDR1 SQVTM, CDR2 ANQGSEA. This CDR3 contains 14 residues. CDR3 protein: CSVEVGGRGTEAFF. The CDR3 DNA reads TGCAGCGTTGAAGTAGGGGGAAGGGGCACTGAAGCTTTCTTT.

This clonotype occurred once. The chain recombines TRBV7-9 with TRBJ2-1; TRBD2 agrees at 12 bases. Looked up from germline, CDR1 is SEHNR and CDR2 is FQNEAQ (reference sequence). V shed 5 bases, J shed 4 bases, and the junction held 9 bases outside the gene matches. This CDR3 contains 17 residues. DNA for the CDR3: TGTGCCAGCAGCCACCTAGCGGGAGGGCCGGGGTACAATGAGCAGTTCTTC. Amino acid sequence: CASSHLAGGPGYNEQFF.

This clonotype has only a few counts. The chain links TRBV6-2 or TRBV6-3 to TRBJ1-2; no clear D. Germline CDR1 and CDR2: MNHEY and SVGEGT. The CDR3 contains 16 residues. Trimming removed 2 bases at V and 4 bases at J, with 17 bases between. The CDR3 loop reads CASSYASRRAIYGYTF. For the CDR3, the DNA is TGTGCCAGCAGTTACGCGTCCAGAAGGGCTATCTATGGCTACACCTTC.

CDR3 protein: CASSLFFEERWADTQYF. CDR3 nucleotide sequence: TGTGCCAGCAGTTTATTCTTTGAGGAAAGGTGGGCAGATACGCAGTATTTT. The rearrangement joins TRBV27 to TRBJ2-3; D gene unclear. The germline V gene has CDR1 MNHEY and CDR2 SMNVEV (reference sequence). Trimming cost V 1 base and J 4 bases, with 18 bases left between them. This CDR3 region has 17 residues.

This clonotype was recorded a few times. The chain is built from TRBV2 and TRBJ2-6; tentative D call: TRBD1 (6 bases). This CDR3 spans 13 amino acids. Germline V lookup: CDR1 SNHLY, CDR2 FYNNEI. Trimming removed 7 bases from V and 4 bases from J, with 8 bases in between. In DNA, the CDR3 is TGTGCCAGCAATAGGGGGGGGGCCAACGTCCTGACTTTC. As protein: CASNRGGANVLTF.

The V gene is TRBV28, the J gene TRBJ2-3; D gene unclear. With 11 bases removed from V and 0 bases from J, the gap between germline ends came to 15 bases. This CDR3 comprises 14 residues. In germline, CDR1 is MDHEN, CDR2 SYDVKM. CDR3 in amino acids: CAGKRHFSTDTQYF. The CDR3 DNA reads as TGTGCCGGGAAGAGGCATTTTAGCACAGATACGCAGTATTTT.

The chain employs TRBV29-1 and TRBJ2-3; 11 nucleotides line up with TRBD2. CDR3 length equals 13 residues. V gave up 7 bases and J gave up 5 bases; unmatched junction bases: 5. Per the germline V gene, CDR1 is SQVTM and CDR2 is ANQGSEA. The CDR3 spells CSARGTSGDTQYF. DNA for the CDR3: TGCAGCGCCCGGGGGACTAGCGGAGATACGCAGTATTTT.

The genes are TRBV18 and TRBJ2-6; 8 nucleotides align to TRBD1. V trimming: 4 bases; J trimming: 2 bases; junction bases outside the gene matches: 7. The CDR3 is 17 residues long. Germline values: CDR1 KGHSH, CDR2 LQKENI. This chain's CDR3 is CASSQGTGRTGANVLTF. As DNA, the CDR3 is TGTGCCAGCTCACAAGGGACAGGTCGGACTGGGGCCAACGTCCTGACTTTC.

The rearrangement uses TRBV20-1 and TRBJ2-3; 8 nucleotides line up with TRBD2. This CDR3 is built from 15 residues. Germline V gene sequence: CDR1 DFQATT, CDR2 SNEGSKA (reference sequence). The trim removed 6 bases at V and 4 bases at J, leaving 12 bases unmatched. In nucleotides, the CDR3 is TGCAGTGCCCAACTAAGCGGGGGTGGATCAGATACGCAGTATTTT. It encodes CSAQLSGGGSDTQYF.

The chain is built from TRBV10-3 and TRBJ2-5; D is possibly TRBD2 (6 bases). V was cut by 6 bases and J by 3 bases, with 11 bases left in between. This CDR3 is built from 13 residues. CDR1 and CDR2 from the germline V gene are ENHRY and SYGVKD. CDR3 in amino acids: CAISVAAKETQYF. CDR3 nucleotide sequence: TGTGCCATCAGCGTAGCGGCGAAAGAGACCCAGTACTTC.

The gene calls are TRBV20-1 and TRBJ1-6; D not resolved. Trimming shortened V by 0 bases and J by 7 bases, and 10 bases separated the two germline ends. The germline V gene encodes CDR1 DFQATT and CDR2 SNEGSKA (reference sequence). The CDR3 spans 14 residues. CDR3 DNA: TGCAGTGCTAGAGACACGACTTGGAATTCACCCCTCCACTTT. Translating gives CSARDTTWNSPLHF.

To note about this clonotype: A much more abundant neighbour one base away suggests this may be a read error. This chain joins TRBV29-1 and TRBJ2-3; TRBD2 matches 12 bases. The CDR3 has 14 amino acids. CDR1 is SQVTM, CDR2 ANQGSEA, per germline. The CDR3 DNA sequence: TGCGGCGTTCGACTAGCGGGAGACCCAGATACGCAGTATTTT. Its translation is CGVRLAGDPDTQYF.

This rearrangement joins TRBV7-2 to TRBJ1-1; unclear D gene. CDR3 length equals 13 residues. V lost 2 bases to trimming and J lost 5 bases, with 9 bases between them. Germline loops: CDR1 SGHTA, CDR2 FQGNSA. The DNA of the CDR3 is TGTGCCAGCAGCTTACCTGATGTGACTGAAGCTTTCTTT. It translates to CASSLPDVTEAFF.

Turning to this clonotype: A junction end diverges from the germline sequence, so it may reflect a read error. The gene calls are TRBV5-1 and TRBJ1-2, with 9 bases aligning to TRBD1. The CDR3 length is 14 residues. Germline V gene lookup returns CDR1 SGHRS and CDR2 YFSETQ. CDR3 nucleotide sequence: TGCGCCAGCAGCTGGACAGGGGCCAACTATAGCTACACCTTC. This codes for CASSWTGANYSYTF.

The sample holds a few counts of this clonotype. The chain is built from TRBV12-3 or TRBV12-4 and TRBJ2-1; D not certain. V was clipped by 6 bases and J by 6 bases, with 9 bases between them. This CDR3 comprises 12 residues. CDR3 in amino acids: CASRYWANEQFF. The CDR3 DNA is TGTGCCAGCAGATACTGGGCCAATGAGCAGTTCTTC.

This clonotype turned up a few times. The chain joins TRBV6-5 to TRBJ1-2; D call uncertain. The CDR3 length is 15 residues. Germline V gene lookup returns CDR1 MNHEY and CDR2 SVGAGI. Trimming took 6 bases from V and 6 from J, leaving 20 bases between them. CDR3 in amino acids: CASRPLQRSLNGYTF. In DNA, the CDR3 is TGTGCCAGCAGGCCCCTACAGAGGTCATTAAATGGCTACACCTTC.

The gene calls are TRBV10-3 and TRBJ2-1; TRBD2 matches 13 bases. Germline CDR1 ENHRY, CDR2 SYGVKD. V lost 6 bases to trimming and J lost 9 bases; unmatched junction nucleotides: 5. CDR3 length: 14 amino acids. Here the CDR3 DNA reads TGTGCCATCAGACTAGCGGGAGGGCCACGTGAGCAGTTCTTC. This sequence encodes CAIRLAGGPREQFF.

There are a few counts of this clonotype. The J gene is TRBJ2-7, the V gene TRBV20-1, with 9 bases matching TRBD2. Unmatched junction bases numbered 6, after V lost 1 base and J lost 2 bases. The CDR3 sequence is 15 residues long. The germline V gene has CDR1 DFQATT and CDR2 SNEGSKA (reference sequence). The CDR3 nucleotides are TGCAGTGCTAGAGGGCCTAGCGGGACCCCCTACGAGCAGTACTTC. Translated, it gives CSARGPSGTPYEQYF.

This chain links TRBV13 with TRBJ2-1, with 8 bases aligning to TRBD1. The germline gives CDR1 PRHDT, CDR2 FYEKMQ (reference sequence). This CDR3 is built from 14 residues. J gave up 4 bases and V 4 bases, and 3 bases lay outside the gene matches. The chain's CDR3 is CASSSDRVYNEQFF. The CDR3 region has the DNA TGTGCCAGCAGCTCGGACAGGGTTTACAATGAGCAGTTCTTC.

This sequence joins TRBV3-1 and TRBJ1-2; weak D call: TRBD1 (6 bases). V was cut by 4 bases and J by 4 bases, with 16 bases left in between. The CDR3 is made up of 15 amino acids. CDR1 LGHDT and CDR2 YNNKEL come from the germline V gene (reference sequence). The CDR3 spells CASSRRDTMGYGYTF. The CDR3 bases are TGTGCCAGCAGCCGCCGGGACACTATGGGCTATGGCTACACCTTC.

This clonotype showed up just a few times. The V gene is TRBV28, the J gene TRBJ2-1; no clear D. The CDR3 has 15 amino acids. Trimming pared 5 bases from V and 4 bases from J, leaving 15 bases between. In germline, CDR1 is MDHEN, CDR2 SYDVKM. The CDR3 DNA reads as TGTGCCAGCAGTAGCTCCCGGTTCTATTACAATGAGCAGTTCTTC. As protein: CASSSSRFYYNEQFF.

This clonotype was seen only a few times. The V gene is TRBV25-1, the J gene TRBJ2-7; 7 bases map to TRBD2. Trimming at V came to 4 bases and at J to 5 bases, leaving 11 bases not matched to a gene. The CDR3 totals 15 residues. Germline V gene lookup returns CDR1 MGHDK and CDR2 SYGVNS. The CDR3 sequence is CASSAHTSGGHEQYF. CDR3 coding DNA: TGTGCCAGCAGTGCCCATACCTCGGGGGGTCACGAGCAGTACTTC.

The chain employs TRBV15 and TRBJ1-2; D ambiguous. The length of the CDR3 is 16 residues. V was pared by 0 bases and J by 0 bases, with 11 bases between. CDR1 is LNHNV, CDR2 YYDKDF, per germline (reference sequence). The CDR3 DNA reads TGTGCCACCAGCAGAGACCCCAGTCCCACTAACTATGGCTACACCTTC. It codes for CATSRDPSPTNYGYTF.

DNA for the CDR3: TGCAGTGCTAGGGGAGTGGGACAGAACACTGAAGCTTTCTTT. Residues: CSARGVGQNTEAFF. The chain combines TRBV20-1 with TRBJ1-1, with a possible D match to TRBD1 (6 bases). The germline gives CDR1 DFQATT, CDR2 SNEGSKA (reference sequence). This CDR3 is built from 14 residues. Trimming cost V 3 bases and J 1 base, with 12 bases left between them.

The chain combines TRBV29-1 with TRBJ2-7, with D perhaps TRBD1 (6 bases). CDR1 and CDR2 (germline): SQVTM, ANQGSEA. V shed 6 bases and J shed 0 bases, with 15 bases lying between them. CDR3 length equals 14 residues. The CDR3 nucleotides read TGCAGCGTCCAGATGGCCAGGGGCTCCTACGAGCAGTACTTC. Residues: CSVQMARGSYEQYF.

Only a few counts were recorded for this clonotype. The chain uses TRBV5-1 and TRBJ1-2; maybe TRBD1 (5 bases). V gave up 0 bases and J gave up 6 bases, with 15 bases separating them. The germline V gene has CDR1 SGHRS and CDR2 YFSETQ. CDR3 length: 15 amino acids. In DNA, the CDR3 is TGCGCCAGCAGCTTGGTGACGGGGCCTAGGCATGGCTACACCTTC. It yields the protein CASSLVTGPRHGYTF. Combining the CDR3 with reference TRBV5-1 and TRBJ1-2 gives the whole variable domain KAGVTQTPRYLIKTRGQQVTLSCSPISGHRSVSWYQQTPGQGLQFLFEYFSETQRNKGNFPGRFSGRQFSNSRSEMNVSTLELGDSALYLCASSLVTGPRHGYTFGSGTRLTVV.